This section outlines one TCR beta chain sequence together with its context. These data belong to a study of radiation and T cells in renal cell carcinoma. Study summary: Nephrectomy followed 15 Gy stereotactic body radiation by 4 weeks.

Between the trimmed V and J ends, which lost 1 base and 2 bases, there was a span of 14 bases. The CDR3 runs to 16 residues. CDR1 is SNHLY and CDR2 is FYNNEI in the germline V gene. Profiled with immunoSEQ multiplex PCR; TCRdb holds only in-frame clones, not every one. The table has 90,000 to 95,000 clones, approximately 83% seen once. Time point reported: baseline pretreatment blood. As to treatment: 15 Gy SBRT to primary tumor, nephrectomy 4 weeks later. Serial blood draws occurred at baseline and 2 and 4 weeks post-SBRT. The patient's renal cell carcinoma had clear cell pathology. The chain carries TRBV2 and TRBJ2-5, with a weak D call TRBD2 (5 bases). The clonotype originates from a man aged 55 to 69 with renal cell carcinoma. Here the sequenced sample was blood, taken from a patient whose treatment included radiotherapy and nephrectomy. The CDR3 DNA sequence: TGTGCCAGCAGTGAAGATCCGGGGTTAACACAAGAGACCCAGTACTTC. Translation gives CASSEDPGLTQETQYF.